Presented here are 18 T cell receptor beta chains from one specimen sequenced in a study of OX40 agonist ivuxolimab in advanced cancers. TCRdb's copy holds only in-frame clones and misses some; the assay was immunoSEQ multiplex PCR. The sample consists of some 80,000 clones, roughly 89% of them appearing once. The sample was CD4+ or CD8+ T cells sorted from blood, taken in a trial of the OX40 agonist ivuxolimab. The receptors here all came from an adult with an advanced solid tumor such as melanoma, head and neck, liver or kidney cancer.

The chain carries TRBV5-1 and TRBJ2-1, with D possibly being TRBD2 (6 bases). Looked up from germline, CDR1 is SGHRS and CDR2 is YFSETQ. This CDR3 is 14 amino acids long. V was trimmed by 0 bases and J by 7 bases, leaving 11 bases between them. Here the CDR3 reads CASSLGAGSNEQFF. The CDR3, as DNA: TGCGCCAGCAGCTTGGGAGCGGGTAGTAATGAGCAGTTCTTC.

The chain links TRBV7-2 to TRBJ1-1, with D possibly TRBD1 on 5 matching bases. V was pared by 5 bases and J by 4 bases, with 14 bases between. This CDR3 comprises 14 residues. CDR1 and CDR2 from the germline V gene are SGHTA and FQGNSA. The CDR3 region has the DNA TGTGCCAGCAGCCCTAATATGGGGGGCACTGAAGCTTTCTTT. Protein: CASSPNMGGTEAFF.

The CDR3 DNA reads as TGCGCCAGCGGCCGGACTAGCGGGGCAAACAATGAGCAGTTCTTC. Encoded protein: CASGRTSGANNEQFF. The gene calls are TRBV5-1 and TRBJ2-1; 12 bases line up with TRBD2. Trimming took 7 bases from V and 5 from J; bases not matched to a gene: 7. From germline, CDR1 is SGHRS and CDR2 YFSETQ. CDR3 length equals 15 residues.

The chain couples TRBV27 to TRBJ2-2; a possible D gene is TRBD2 (6 bases). CDR3 length equals 19 residues. The V and J ends lost 8 bases and 4 bases respectively, with 29 bases between them. CDR1 and CDR2 (germline): MNHEY, SMNVEV (reference sequence). CDR3 nucleotides: TGTGCCAGCTTACCCGGGACTGGTTTTTTGTCGGTCAGCACCGGGGAGCTGTTTTTT. It yields the protein CASLPGTGFLSVSTGELFF.

The chain recombines TRBV30 with TRBJ2-1; D might be TRBD2 (5 bases). Germline CDR1 is GTSNPN and CDR2 is SVGIG (reference sequence). V lost 0 bases and J 0 bases, leaving 9 bases between the germline ends. This CDR3 is 15 amino acids long. CDR3 amino acids: CAWSVSSISYNEQFF. DNA of the CDR3: TGTGCCTGGAGTGTATCTAGCATCTCCTACAATGAGCAGTTCTTC.

The table lists this clone with a count of one. One junction end does not reproduce the germline sequence, and a read error may be involved. This sample includes further DNA sequences coding for the same CDR3. V and J are TRBV18 and TRBJ1-1; the D gene is possibly TRBD1 (5 bases). The CDR3 loop spans 15 amino acids. Germline V gene data show CDR1 as KGHSH and CDR2 as LQKENI. The CDR3 region is CASSPPGHSNTEAFF. The DNA of the CDR3 is TGCGCCAGCTCACCACCGGGGCATTCGAACACTGAAGCTTTCTTT. The variable domain in full, with the rest retrieved from reference TRBV18 and TRBJ1-1, is NAGVMQNPRHLVRRRGQEARLRCSPMKGHSHVYWYRQLPEEGLKFMVYLQKENIIDESGMPKERFSAEFPKEGPSILRIQQVVRGDSAAYFCASSPPGHSNTEAFFGQGTRLTVV.

This chain joins TRBV28 and TRBJ2-7; 10 positions match TRBD1. Trimming removed 2 bases from V and 5 bases from J; junction bases left unmatched: 12. In germline, CDR1 is MDHEN, CDR2 SYDVKM. This CDR3 region has 17 residues. The chain's CDR3 is CASSLLTGTGVPNEQYF. Here the CDR3 DNA reads TGTGCCAGCAGTTTACTGACCGGGACAGGGGTTCCCAACGAGCAGTACTTC.

V and J are TRBV7-2 and TRBJ2-1; 7 bases agree with TRBD1. The V gene's germline CDR1 is SGHTA and CDR2 FQGNSA. V lost 1 base, J lost 0 bases, and 6 bases stayed unmatched. The length of the CDR3 is 17 residues. The CDR3 nucleotides read TGTGCCAGCAGCTTAGTTGGGACAGCCCACTCCTACAATGAGCAGTTCTTC. The encoded protein is CASSLVGTAHSYNEQFF.

This clone was found a few times. The chain links TRBV28 to TRBJ2-7; D call uncertain. This CDR3 is 11 amino acids long. Per the germline V gene, CDR1 is MDHEN and CDR2 is SYDVKM. V lost 3 bases, J lost 3 bases, and 3 bases lay in between. The CDR3 sequence is CASSFNYEQYF. The CDR3 bases are TGTGCCAGCAGTTTTAACTACGAGCAGTACTTC.

This rearrangement joins TRBV28 to TRBJ1-2; no definite D call. The V gene's germline CDR1 is MDHEN and CDR2 SYDVKM. The CDR3 loop spans 10 amino acids. V was shortened by 8 bases and J by 4 bases, with 5 bases between the two germline ends. The CDR3 region has the DNA TGTGCCAGCGCACGCTATGGCTACACCTTC. It specifies CASARYGYTF.

This chain uses TRBV25-1 with TRBJ1-3, with D possibly matching TRBD1 (5 bases). Deletions cut 7 bases from V and 0 bases from J, with 13 bases between. The CDR3 spans 15 residues. Germline V gives CDR1 MGHDK, CDR2 SYGVNS. CDR3: CASTPAGLSGNTIYF. DNA of the CDR3: TGTGCCAGCACCCCAGCGGGGCTCTCTGGAAACACCATATATTTT.

This clone has a handful of counts. This chain connects TRBV5-4 to TRBJ1-3, with a weak D call TRBD1 (5 bases). There are 14 residues in the CDR3. Germline-derived CDR1 and CDR2 are SGHNT and YYREEE (reference sequence). V was cut by 1 base and J by 5 bases, with 10 bases left in between. Here the CDR3 DNA reads TGTGCCAGCAGCTTGCGGGACCGCCGAAACACCATATATTTT. Amino acid sequence: CASSLRDRRNTIYF.

The genes are TRBV7-6 and TRBJ2-5; D is ambiguous. CDR1 is SGHVS and CDR2 is FNYEAQ in the germline V gene. The ends were cut back, 1 base at V and 5 bases at J, with 8 bases in the middle. The CDR3 runs 13 residues. The CDR3: CASSLGVGETQYF. DNA of the CDR3: TGTGCCAGCAGCTTAGGGGTCGGGGAGACCCAGTACTTC. Filled out from reference TRBV7-6 and TRBJ2-5, the complete variable domain reads GAGVSQSPRYKVTKRGQDVALRCDPISGHVSLYWYRQALGQGPEFLTYFNYEAQQDKSGLPNDRFSAERPEGSISTLTIQRTEQRDSAMYRCASSLGVGETQYFGPGTRLLVL.

The chain is built from TRBV4-1 and TRBJ2-5; 7 bases map to TRBD1. This CDR3 has 15 amino acids. The germline V gene has CDR1 MGHRA and CDR2 YSYEKL. The trim removed 3 bases at V and 4 bases at J, leaving 8 bases unmatched. CDR3 in amino acids: CASSQDNRGGETQYF. DNA for the CDR3: TGCGCCAGCAGCCAGGATAACAGGGGCGGAGAGACCCAGTACTTC.

J is TRBJ2-7 and V is TRBV7-8; no definite D call. Germline values: CDR1 SGHVS, CDR2 FQNEAQ. This CDR3 has 16 amino acids. V lost 5 bases to trimming and J lost 3 bases, with 20 bases between them. The CDR3 nucleotides are TGTGCCAGCAGCCCGGAGAGGCACTCCGCTAACTACGAGCAGTACTTC. Translated: CASSPERHSANYEQYF.

A few counts support this clone. The CDR3, as DNA: TGTGCCAGCGCCATACAGGCCTCTGGAAACACCATATATTTT. Protein sequence: CASAIQASGNTIYF. The chain links TRBV7-9 to TRBJ1-3; tentatively, D is TRBD1 (5 bases). The CDR3 extends over 14 amino acids. Germline CDR1 SEHNR, CDR2 FQNEAQ (reference sequence). V was shortened by 8 bases and J by 0 bases, with 11 bases between the two germline ends.

A single count supports this clone. The CDR3 region is CASSEPGTVDNEQFF. CDR3 nucleotide sequence: TGTGCCAGCAGTGAACCTGGGACAGTTGACAATGAGCAGTTCTTC. The chain couples TRBV6-1 to TRBJ2-1, with 7 bases fitting TRBD1. Trimming cost V 2 bases and J 5 bases; bases outside gene matches: 6. Germline values: CDR1 MNHNS, CDR2 SASEGT. The CDR3 loop spans 15 amino acids.

In regard to this clone: This may be a read error, as it is one base from a much larger clone. This chain links TRBV7-8 with TRBJ1-2; 8 bases map to TRBD1. J was trimmed by 5 bases and V by 2 bases; bases with no gene match: 1. This CDR3 has 13 amino acids. The V gene's germline CDR1 is SGHVS and CDR2 FQNEAQ. The CDR3 sequence: CASSLRQGYGYTF. The CDR3 DNA reads TGTGCCAGCAGCTTACGACAGGGGTATGGCTACACCTTC.